Each of the 14 T cell receptor beta chains below was sequenced from the same sample in a study of human T cells and chemical hapten exposure. Via MiXCR, TCRdb re-called the RACE reads, giving one row per CDR3 protein. This table has more than 300,000 distinct CDR3 sequences, approximately 5.8% appearing once. Time point described: pre-sensitization, week 0. The treatment: therapeutic diphenylcyclopropenone sensitization with weekly scalp DPC. The source material was whole blood, sampled in connection with sensitization to the hapten diphenylcyclopropenone (DPC). Every receptor here comes from a woman aged 18-29 years with alopecia areata. Some clones in this sample may be carry-over from other donors' samples.

This clonotype was seen at least ten times. The V gene is TRBV2, the J gene TRBJ1-1; the match to TRBD1 covers 7 bases. Germline CDR1 is SNHLY and CDR2 is FYNNEI. The CDR3 spans 13 residues. V dropped 8 bases and J dropped 1; count of bases not matched to a gene: 4. The CDR3: CASGGQWNTEAFF. The CDR3 DNA reads TGTGCCAGCGGGGGACAGTGGAACACTGAAGCTTTCTTT.

This clonotype has at least ten counts. The J gene is TRBJ2-5, the V gene TRBV10-3, with a tentative D call TRBD2 (6 bases). V was clipped by 10 bases and J by 2 bases, with 14 bases between them. CDR3 length equals 13 residues. Per germline, CDR1 ENHRY and CDR2 SYGVKD. The CDR3 DNA reads as TGTGCCACGGCGGGGACTTCTCAAGAGACCCAGTACTTC. Encoded protein: CATAGTSQETQYF.

This clonotype was seen many times. The chain uses TRBV6-1 and TRBJ2-1; D perhaps matches TRBD2 (6 bases). Trimming left V 7 bases short and J 6 bases short, with 16 bases between. The CDR3 sequence is 14 residues long. CDR1 and CDR2 from the germline V gene are MNHNS and SASEGT. CDR3 DNA: TGTGCCAGCACCGGGGGTCGTGGAGGCAATGAGCAGTTCTTC. Its protein is CASTGGRGGNEQFF.

The genes are TRBV6-6 and TRBJ2-3; D is possibly TRBD2 (7 bases). Trimming removed 6 bases at V and 9 bases at J, with 16 bases between. Germline V gene data show CDR1 as MNHNY and CDR2 as SVGAGI (reference sequence). This CDR3 comprises 13 residues. CDR3 amino acids: CASSPPGGLTQYF. For the CDR3, the DNA is TGTGCCAGCAGCCCGCCCGGGGGGCTCACGCAGTATTTT.

This clonotype was observed at least ten times. The chain recombines TRBV5-1 with TRBJ1-1; D is unresolved. The CDR3 consists of 13 residues. The germline V and J ends were trimmed by 2 bases and 8 bases, with 13 bases remaining between them. Germline assignment: CDR1 SGHRS and CDR2 YFSETQ. The CDR3 nucleotides read TGCGCCAGCAGCTTTCATACTGGGCTGGAAGCTTTCTTT. It yields the protein CASSFHTGLEAFF. The full variable domain, in which reference TRBV5-1 and TRBJ1-1 provide the parts outside the CDR3, is KAGVTQTPRYLIKTRGQQVTLSCSPISGHRSVSWYQQTPGQGLQFLFEYFSETQRNKGNFPGRFSGRQFSNSRSEMNVSTLELGDSALYLCASSFHTGLEAFFGQGTRLTVV.

The CDR3 region has the DNA TGTGCCACCAGTCAATCGGGGGCCTCAGAAAACAATGAGCAGTTCTTC. This gives the protein CATSQSGASENNEQFF. This chain uses TRBV24-1 with TRBJ2-1; D tentatively reads TRBD1 or TRBD2 (6 bases each). V dropped 6 bases and J dropped 5 bases, with 19 bases sitting between them. The CDR3 extends over 16 amino acids. CDR1 KGHDR and CDR2 SFDVKD come from the germline V gene.

There are a few counts of this clonotype. V and J are TRBV7-2 and TRBJ2-6; D gene uncertain. In germline, CDR1 is SGHTA, CDR2 FQGNSA. V shed 2 bases and J shed 0 bases, with 8 bases lying between them. The CDR3 is 16 amino acids. The CDR3 DNA reads as TGTGCCAGCAGCTTACTCCCGAACTCTGGGGCCAACGTCCTGACTTTC. Its translation: CASSLLPNSGANVLTF.

This clonotype was detected a few times. The chain links TRBV7-9 to TRBJ2-7, with 7 bases fitting TRBD1. Germline V gene data show CDR1 as SEHNR and CDR2 as FQNEAQ (reference sequence). The ends lost 5 bases at V and 5 bases at J; junction bases unmatched: 18. The CDR3 contains 17 residues. In DNA form, the CDR3 reads TGTGCCAGCAGCCCGCTGGGGACAGTTCTTGCTGGCGACGAGCAGTACTTC. Protein product: CASSPLGTVLAGDEQYF.

The chain uses TRBV15 and TRBJ2-7; no definite D call. The CDR3 contains 14 residues. CDR1 is LNHNV and CDR2 is YYDKDF in the germline V gene (reference sequence). The V gene lost 0 bases and the J gene lost 2 bases, with 8 bases spanning the gap. The CDR3 coding sequence is TGTGCCACCAGCAGAGATTTCGGAACCTACGAGCAGTACTTC. Translated, it gives CATSRDFGTYEQYF.

Many counts were recorded for this clonotype. The chain carries TRBV12-3 or TRBV12-4 and TRBJ1-3; D not certain. The CDR3 totals 12 residues. V lost 8 bases and J lost 4, with 9 bases in between. CDR3 in amino acids: CASVPSGNTIYF. For the CDR3, the DNA is TGTGCCAGCGTCCCGTCGGGAAACACCATATATTTT.

This clonotype has ten or more counts. This chain joins TRBV20-1 and TRBJ2-7; D unclear. Trimming removed 3 bases at V and 0 bases at J, with 6 bases between. Germline V gene lookup returns CDR1 DFQATT and CDR2 SNEGSKA (reference sequence). The CDR3 is 12 residues long. The CDR3 region is CSASRSSYEQYF. The CDR3 bases are TGCAGTGCTAGTAGGAGCTCCTACGAGCAGTACTTC.

This clonotype was recorded a few times. The chain carries TRBV12-3 or TRBV12-4 and TRBJ1-1; a possible D gene is TRBD1 (6 bases). The CDR3 has 13 residues. V gave up 4 bases and J gave up 6 bases, with 12 bases separating them. The CDR3 coding sequence is TGTGCCAGCAGTTCGAAACAGGGAGCTGAAGCTTTCTTT. It yields the protein CASSSKQGAEAFF.

This clonotype has a count of ten or more. The chain is built from TRBV24-1 and TRBJ2-3; 7 bases align to TRBD1. The length of the CDR3 is 13 residues. Germline trimming cut 8 bases from V and 3 bases from J; bases unmatched to any gene: 4. Germline-derived CDR1 and CDR2 are KGHDR and SFDVKD. Written as DNA, the CDR3 is TGTGCCACCAAGGGGGCTGGGACAGATACGCAGTATTTT. Translation gives CATKGAGTDTQYF.

The chain combines TRBV24-1 with TRBJ1-3; D call uncertain. The V end was cut by 3 bases, the J end by 3 bases, with 5 bases between. The V gene's germline CDR1 is KGHDR and CDR2 SFDVKD. This CDR3 is built from 13 residues. CDR3 protein: CATSDGYGNTIYF. The CDR3 DNA is TGTGCCACCAGTGATGGCTATGGAAACACCATATATTTT.